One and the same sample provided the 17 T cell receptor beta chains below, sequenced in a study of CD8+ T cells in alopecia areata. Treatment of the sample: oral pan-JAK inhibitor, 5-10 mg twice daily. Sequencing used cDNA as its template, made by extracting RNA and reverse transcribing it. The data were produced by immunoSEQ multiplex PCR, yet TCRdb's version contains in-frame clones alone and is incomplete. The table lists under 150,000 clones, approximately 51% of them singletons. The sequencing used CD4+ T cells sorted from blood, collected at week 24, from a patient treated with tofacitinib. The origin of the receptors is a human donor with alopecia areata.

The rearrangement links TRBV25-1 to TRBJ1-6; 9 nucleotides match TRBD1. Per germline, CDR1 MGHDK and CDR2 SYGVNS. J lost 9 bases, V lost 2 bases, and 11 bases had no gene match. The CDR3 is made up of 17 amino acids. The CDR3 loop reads CASSEGVYGTGFSPLHF. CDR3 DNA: TGTGCCAGCAGTGAAGGGGTTTACGGGACAGGGTTTTCACCCCTCCACTTT.

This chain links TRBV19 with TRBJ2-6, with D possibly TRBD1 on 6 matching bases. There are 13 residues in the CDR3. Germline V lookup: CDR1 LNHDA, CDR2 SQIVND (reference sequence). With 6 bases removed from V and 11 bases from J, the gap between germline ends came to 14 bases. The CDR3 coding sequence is TGTGCCAGTAGCGAGGGACATACACACGTCCTGACTTTC. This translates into CASSEGHTHVLTF.

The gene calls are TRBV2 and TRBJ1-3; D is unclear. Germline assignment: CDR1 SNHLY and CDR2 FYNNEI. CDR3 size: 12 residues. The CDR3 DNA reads TGTGCTAGGAAGGGCTCTGGAAACACCATATATTTT. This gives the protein CARKGSGNTIYF.

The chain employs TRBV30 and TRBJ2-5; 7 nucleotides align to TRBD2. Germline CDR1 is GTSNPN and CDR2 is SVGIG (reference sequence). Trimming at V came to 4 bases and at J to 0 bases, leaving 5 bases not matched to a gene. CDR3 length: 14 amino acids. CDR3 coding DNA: TGTGCCTGGAAGTGGGGAGGGAACCAAGAGACCCAGTACTTC. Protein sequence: CAWKWGGNQETQYF.

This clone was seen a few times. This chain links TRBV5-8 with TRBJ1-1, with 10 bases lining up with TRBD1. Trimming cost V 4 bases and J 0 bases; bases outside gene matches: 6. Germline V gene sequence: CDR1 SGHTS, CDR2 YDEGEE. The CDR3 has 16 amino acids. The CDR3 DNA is TGTGCCAGCAGCCCTAAGACAGGGGGCTTGAACACTGAAGCTTTCTTT. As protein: CASSPKTGGLNTEAFF.

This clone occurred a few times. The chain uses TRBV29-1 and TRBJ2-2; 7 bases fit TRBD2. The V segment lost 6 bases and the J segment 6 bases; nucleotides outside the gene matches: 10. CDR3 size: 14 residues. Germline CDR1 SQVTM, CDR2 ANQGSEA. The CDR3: CSVGLTAGAGELFF. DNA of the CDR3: TGCAGCGTCGGTTTAACTGCGGGGGCCGGGGAGCTGTTTTTT.

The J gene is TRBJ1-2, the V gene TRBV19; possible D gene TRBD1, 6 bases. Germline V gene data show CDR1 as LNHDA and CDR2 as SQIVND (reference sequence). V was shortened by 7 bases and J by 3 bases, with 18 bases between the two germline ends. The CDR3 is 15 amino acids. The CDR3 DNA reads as TGTGCCAGTACCTCGGGACACTCGGCGGACTATGGCTACACCTTC. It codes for CASTSGHSADYGYTF.

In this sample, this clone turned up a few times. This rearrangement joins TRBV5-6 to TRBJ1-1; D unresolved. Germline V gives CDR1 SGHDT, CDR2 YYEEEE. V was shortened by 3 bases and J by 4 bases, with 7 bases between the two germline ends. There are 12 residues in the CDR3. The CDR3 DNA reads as TGTGCCAGCAGCTGGGGTAGCACTGAAGCTTTCTTT. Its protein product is CASSWGSTEAFF.

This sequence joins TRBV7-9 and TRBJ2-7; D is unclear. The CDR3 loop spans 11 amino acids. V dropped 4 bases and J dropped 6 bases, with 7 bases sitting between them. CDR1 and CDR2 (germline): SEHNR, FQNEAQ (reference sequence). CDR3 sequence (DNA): TGTGCCAGCAGCTCGCGCGGCGAGCAGTACTTC. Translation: CASSSRGEQYF.

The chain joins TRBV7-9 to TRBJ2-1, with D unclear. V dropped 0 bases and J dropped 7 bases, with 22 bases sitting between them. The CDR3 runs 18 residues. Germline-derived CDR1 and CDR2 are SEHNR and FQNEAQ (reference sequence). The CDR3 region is CASSLAQLVRAGQNEQFF. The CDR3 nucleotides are TGTGCCAGCAGCTTAGCGCAGTTGGTCCGGGCAGGTCAAAATGAGCAGTTCTTC.

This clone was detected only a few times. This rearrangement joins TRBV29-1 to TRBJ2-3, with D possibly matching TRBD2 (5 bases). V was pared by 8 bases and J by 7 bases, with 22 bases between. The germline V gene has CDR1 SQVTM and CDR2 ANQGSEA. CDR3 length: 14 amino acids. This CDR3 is CSPRAPERVNTQYF. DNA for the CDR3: TGCAGCCCTCGGGCCCCAGAGAGGGTGAATACGCAGTATTTT.

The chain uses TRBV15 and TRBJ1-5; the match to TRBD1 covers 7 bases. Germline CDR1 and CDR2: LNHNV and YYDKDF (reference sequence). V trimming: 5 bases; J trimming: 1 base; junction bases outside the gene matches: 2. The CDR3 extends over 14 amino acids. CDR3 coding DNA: TGTGCCACCAGCTTGGGACAGAGCAATCAGCCCCAGCATTTT. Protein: CATSLGQSNQPQHF.

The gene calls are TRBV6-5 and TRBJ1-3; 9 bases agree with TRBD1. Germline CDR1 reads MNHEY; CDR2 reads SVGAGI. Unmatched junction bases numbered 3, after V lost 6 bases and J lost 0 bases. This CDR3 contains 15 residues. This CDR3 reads CASRSTGGSGNTIYF. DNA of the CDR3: TGTGCCAGCAGATCGACAGGGGGCTCTGGAAACACCATATATTTT.

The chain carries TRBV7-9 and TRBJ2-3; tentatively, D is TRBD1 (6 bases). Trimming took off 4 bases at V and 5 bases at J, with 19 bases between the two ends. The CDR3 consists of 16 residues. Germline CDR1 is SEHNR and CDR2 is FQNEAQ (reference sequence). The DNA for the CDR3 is TGTGCCAGCAGCTCCGACATGGAAGGGGGTAGAGATACGCAGTATTTT. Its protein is CASSSDMEGGRDTQYF.

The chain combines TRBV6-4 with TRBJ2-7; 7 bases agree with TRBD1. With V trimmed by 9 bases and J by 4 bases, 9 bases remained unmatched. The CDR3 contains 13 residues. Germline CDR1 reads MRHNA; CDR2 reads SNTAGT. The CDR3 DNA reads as TGTGCCAGGACCCAGGGGGTACTTTACGAGCAGTACTTC. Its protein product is CARTQGVLYEQYF.

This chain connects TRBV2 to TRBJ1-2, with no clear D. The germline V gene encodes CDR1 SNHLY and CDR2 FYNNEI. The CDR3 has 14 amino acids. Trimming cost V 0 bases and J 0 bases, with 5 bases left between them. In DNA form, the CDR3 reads TGTGCCAGCAGTGAAGCTACAGCTAACTATGGCTACACCTTC. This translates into CASSEATANYGYTF.

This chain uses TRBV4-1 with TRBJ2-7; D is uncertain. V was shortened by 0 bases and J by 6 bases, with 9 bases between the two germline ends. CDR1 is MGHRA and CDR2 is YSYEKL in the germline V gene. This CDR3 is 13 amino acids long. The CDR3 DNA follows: TGCGCCAGCAGCCAAGAGGTTCTCGGCGAGCAGTACTTC. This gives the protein CASSQEVLGEQYF.